The 13 T cell receptor beta chains reported below all come from one sample, sequenced in a study of technical replicates of blood from a few donors. TCRdb's copy holds only in-frame clones and misses some; the assay was immunoSEQ multiplex PCR. Here the sample spans just over 95,000 clones, approximately 95% being singletons. The specimen sequenced was T cells isolated from PBMCs. These receptors came from a human donor in good health.

The gene calls are TRBV27 and TRBJ1-1; perhaps TRBD1 as D (5 bases). This CDR3 contains 14 residues. CDR1 and CDR2 (germline): MNHEY, SMNVEV (reference sequence). Trimming removed 3 bases at V and 6 bases at J, with 14 bases between. In DNA, the CDR3 is TGTGCCAGCAGTTTGGTAGGGACTCCCGCTGAAGCTTTCTTT. Its protein product is CASSLVGTPAEAFF.

The chain recombines TRBV6-4 with TRBJ2-1; 10 positions match TRBD2. The CDR3 is 14 residues long. With V trimmed by 5 bases and J by 4 bases, 2 bases remained unmatched. Germline-derived CDR1 and CDR2 are MRHNA and SNTAGT. The CDR3 is CASSQRGGYNEQFF. CDR3 coding DNA: TGTGCCAGCAGTCAGCGGGGGGGATACAATGAGCAGTTCTTC.

V is TRBV9 and J is TRBJ2-2, with 7 bases fitting TRBD2. Germline V lookup: CDR1 SGDLS, CDR2 YYNGEE. This CDR3 contains 16 residues. V dropped 0 bases and J dropped 6; count of bases not matched to a gene: 8. Here the CDR3 reads CASSVVFQSGAGELFF. The CDR3 DNA reads as TGTGCCAGCAGCGTAGTTTTCCAAAGCGGGGCCGGGGAGCTGTTTTTT.

The chain links TRBV7-9 to TRBJ2-1; weak D call: TRBD2 (5 bases). Germline loops: CDR1 SEHNR, CDR2 FQNEAQ (reference sequence). V was shortened by 5 bases and J by 3 bases, with 14 bases between the two germline ends. The CDR3 totals 15 residues. The CDR3 coding sequence is TGTGCCAGCAGCACCTCGGAGGCAGGCTACAATGAGCAGTTCTTC. This translates into CASSTSEAGYNEQFF.

The chain recombines TRBV7-9 with TRBJ1-1, with TRBD1 as a possible D gene (5 bases). Germline V gives CDR1 SEHNR, CDR2 FQNEAQ (reference sequence). The CDR3 totals 15 residues. V gave up 5 bases and J gave up 0 bases, with 13 bases separating them. This CDR3 is CASSPIGGVNTEAFF. CDR3 DNA: TGTGCCAGCAGCCCAATTGGGGGGGTGAACACTGAAGCTTTCTTT.

The chain links TRBV4-2 to TRBJ2-5; TRBD1 matches at 7 bases. Germline V lookup: CDR1 LGHNA, CDR2 YNFKEQ. CDR3 size: 16 residues. J was trimmed by 7 bases and V by 3 bases; bases with no gene match: 14. The CDR3 nucleotides are TGTGCCAGCAGCCAGGTCGGGACAGCTGTTTCTGGGACCCAGTACTTC. Protein sequence: CASSQVGTAVSGTQYF.

This chain uses TRBV5-1 with TRBJ2-3; 8 bases align to TRBD1. Germline V CDR1 and CDR2: SGHRS, YFSETQ. This CDR3 is built from 14 residues. Losses at the gene ends were 4 bases for V and 5 bases for J; bases not matched to a gene: 6. CDR3 sequence reads: CASSLTGVQDTQYF. As DNA, the CDR3 is TGCGCCAGCAGCCTGACAGGGGTCCAAGATACGCAGTATTTT.

This chain links TRBV30 with TRBJ1-5; 8 positions match TRBD1. V gave up 1 base and J gave up 0 bases; unmatched junction bases: 11. Germline CDR1 is GTSNPN and CDR2 is SVGIG (reference sequence). The CDR3 has 18 amino acids. CDR3 coding DNA: TGTGCCTGGAGTGACCAGGGGGCAACTTCATATAGCAATCAGCCCCAGCATTTT. It translates to CAWSDQGATSYSNQPQHF.

This chain links TRBV10-3 with TRBJ1-1; the D gene is possibly TRBD1 (6 bases). V lost 2 bases to trimming and J lost 1 base, with 8 bases between them. Germline CDR1 reads ENHRY; CDR2 reads SYGVKD. The CDR3 extends over 14 amino acids. CDR3 nucleotides: TGTGCCATCAGTGAGACAGGGAAGAACACTGAAGCTTTCTTT. It codes for CAISETGKNTEAFF.

The chain is built from TRBV27 and TRBJ1-2; possibly TRBD1 for D (5 bases). Trimming took 10 bases from V and 4 from J, leaving 13 bases between them. The CDR3 runs 12 residues. Germline V gives CDR1 MNHEY, CDR2 SMNVEV (reference sequence). CDR3 sequence reads: CATGGSAYGYTF. CDR3 nucleotides: TGTGCCACCGGGGGGTCCGCCTATGGCTACACCTTC.

This chain connects TRBV5-1 to TRBJ1-1; D uncertain. With 3 bases removed from V and 2 bases from J, the gap between germline ends came to 20 bases. The CDR3 has 17 amino acids. Per the germline V gene, CDR1 is SGHRS and CDR2 is YFSETQ. CDR3 residues: CASSSSPITELNTEAFF. The CDR3 bases are TGCGCCAGCAGCTCGAGCCCGATCACAGAGCTTAACACTGAAGCTTTCTTT.

This clone was detected only once. The chain joins TRBV28 to TRBJ2-3; 10 bases align to TRBD2. The CDR3 covers 15 residues. Germline trimming cut 3 bases from V and 4 bases from J; bases unmatched to any gene: 4. CDR1 MDHEN and CDR2 SYDVKM come from the germline V gene. CDR3 loop: CASSLGLARADTQYF. In DNA form, the CDR3 reads TGTGCCAGCAGTTTGGGACTAGCGCGGGCAGATACGCAGTATTTT.

The chain uses TRBV6-5 and TRBJ1-1; 8 bases fit TRBD1. The V gene end was trimmed by 7 bases and the J gene end by 5 bases; junction bases not matched to a gene: 6. Germline loops: CDR1 MNHEY, CDR2 SVGAGI. The CDR3 consists of 13 residues. The CDR3 loop is CASTDRGGTEAFF. The CDR3, as DNA: TGTGCCAGCACCGACAGGGGTGGAACTGAAGCTTTCTTT.